Below, 27 T cell receptor beta chains from the same sample are listed, as sequenced in a study of blood T cell repertoires in COVID-19. Measured with immunoSEQ multiplex PCR; TCRdb has only the in-frame clones, and not every one. The table has approximately 240,000 clones, approximately 83% seen once. Source material: peripheral blood. The receptor source for this set is a woman aged 55-70 years with acute or convalescent COVID-19.

This sequence joins TRBV11-3 and TRBJ1-2; D may be TRBD1 (6 bases). CDR1 and CDR2 (germline): SGHNT, YENEEA. The CDR3 consists of 14 residues. Trimming took off 1 base at V and 7 bases at J, with 13 bases between the two ends. The CDR3 here is CASSLVAGEGGYTF. Here the CDR3 DNA reads TGTGCCAGCAGCTTAGTTGCAGGGGAGGGTGGCTACACCTTC.

The chain links TRBV5-5 to TRBJ2-2; TRBD1 matches at 12 bases. After removal of 6 bases from V and 5 bases from J, the junction contained 14 bases not matched to a gene. The CDR3 covers 18 residues. Germline-derived CDR1 and CDR2 are SGHKS and YYEKEE (reference sequence). The CDR3, as DNA: TGTGCCAGCAACCCGCCCAGCGGGACAGGGGGCTGGACCGGGGAGCTGTTTTTT. This gives the protein CASNPPSGTGGWTGELFF.

V gene TRBV28 combines with J gene TRBJ1-6; D is unresolved. The CDR3 has 17 residues. Trimming took off 9 bases at V and 6 bases at J, with 24 bases between the two ends. Germline V gene lookup returns CDR1 MDHEN and CDR2 SYDVKM. Written as DNA, the CDR3 is TGTGCCAGTAGAATAGTAGTGACGGGGTGGATTAATTCACCCCTCCACTTT. Translation: CASRIVVTGWINSPLHF.

The chain couples TRBV6-5 to TRBJ2-3, with D unclear. V was pared by 7 bases and J by 5 bases, with 10 bases between. The length of the CDR3 is 12 residues. Germline V gene data show CDR1 as MNHEY and CDR2 as SVGAGI. The CDR3 reads CASTPHRDTQYF. The DNA of the CDR3 is TGTGCCAGCACGCCCCACAGAGATACGCAGTATTTT.

The chain combines TRBV24-1 with TRBJ1-2, with 7 bases lining up with TRBD1. V shed 5 bases, J shed 4 bases, and the junction held 3 bases outside the gene matches. Germline CDR1 is KGHDR and CDR2 is SFDVKD. This CDR3 comprises 13 residues. In DNA form, the CDR3 reads TGTGCCACCAGTGGCAGGGGGGCCTATGGCTACACCTTC. As protein: CATSGRGAYGYTF.

The chain has TRBV15 and TRBJ1-2; TRBD1 matches 7 bases. After removal of 2 bases from V and 7 bases from J, the junction contained 16 bases not matched to a gene. The CDR3 extends over 17 amino acids. Germline CDR1 is LNHNV and CDR2 is YYDKDF (reference sequence). The CDR3 spells CATSRSSTGQRPIGYTF. The CDR3 nucleotides read TGTGCCACCAGCAGATCTTCCACGGGACAGCGCCCGATTGGCTACACCTTC. The full variable domain, its missing parts supplied by reference TRBV15 and TRBJ1-2, is DAMVIQNPRYQVTQFGKPVTLSCSQTLNHNVMYWYQQKSSQAPKLLFHYYDKDFNNEADTPDNFQSRRPNTSFCFLDIRSPGLGDTAMYLCATSRSSTGQRPIGYTFGSGTRLTVV.

This rearrangement joins TRBV5-4 to TRBJ2-3; 13 bases agree with TRBD2. Losses at the gene ends were 3 bases for V and 3 bases for J; bases not matched to a gene: 4. Germline V gene lookup returns CDR1 SGHNT and CDR2 YYREEE (reference sequence). The CDR3 covers 16 residues. The CDR3 DNA reads TGTGCCAGCAGCTCGAGGACTAGCGGGGGAACAGATACGCAGTATTTT. It specifies CASSSRTSGGTDTQYF.

This chain links TRBV6-5 with TRBJ2-7, with 9 positions matching TRBD1. The CDR3 consists of 14 residues. The germline V gene encodes CDR1 MNHEY and CDR2 SVGAGI. Trimming at V came to 8 bases and at J to 4 bases, leaving 9 bases not matched to a gene. CDR3 amino acids: CASLRTGTGYEQYF. In DNA, the CDR3 is TGTGCCAGCCTGCGAACCGGGACAGGGTACGAGCAGTACTTC.

This sequence joins TRBV6-5 and TRBJ1-2; D uncertain. Germline V lookup: CDR1 MNHEY, CDR2 SVGAGI. The CDR3 is made up of 13 amino acids. V was pared by 10 bases and J by 5 bases, with 17 bases between. The CDR3 protein is CATSGPASYGYTF. The CDR3 nucleotides are TGTGCCACCTCGGGTCCAGCAAGTTATGGCTACACCTTC.

The rearrangement links TRBV5-1 to TRBJ2-3; TRBD2 aligns across 13 bases. Trimming at V came to 5 bases and at J to 2 bases, leaving 5 bases not matched to a gene. This CDR3 comprises 16 residues. Germline CDR1 is SGHRS and CDR2 is YFSETQ. The CDR3: CASRSTSGGFTDTQYF. The CDR3 DNA reads as TGCGCCAGCAGATCGACTAGCGGGGGGTTCACAGATACGCAGTATTTT.

DNA for the CDR3: TGTGCCAGCAGCCTAGCCCGGGACAGCAATTCACCCCTCCACTTT. This codes for CASSLARDSNSPLHF. The chain has TRBV11-2 and TRBJ1-6; 7 bases align to TRBD1. Trimming removed 5 bases from V and 7 bases from J; junction bases left unmatched: 8. Germline V gene sequence: CDR1 SGHAT, CDR2 FQNNGV. The CDR3 length is 15 residues.

The chain combines TRBV19 with TRBJ2-1, with 14 bases that match TRBD2. The germline CDR1 and CDR2 sequences are LNHDA and SQIVND (reference sequence). V was pared by 6 bases and J by 6 bases, with 4 bases of the junction left unmatched. This CDR3 is built from 15 residues. DNA of the CDR3: TGTGCCAGTAGGGAAGGACTAGCGGGGGGCAATGAGCAGTTCTTC. Translating it yields CASREGLAGGNEQFF.

CDR3 coding DNA: TGTGCCAGCAGTAAACAGGGGAGTGAGCAGTTCTTC. Its translation is CASSKQGSEQFF. The gene calls are TRBV6-1 and TRBJ2-1, with 7 positions matching TRBD1. Germline CDR1 is MNHNS and CDR2 is SASEGT. V trimming: 5 bases; J trimming: 9 bases; junction bases outside the gene matches: 4. This CDR3 is built from 12 residues.

This clone was detected only once. The V call is TRBV7-8, the J call TRBJ1-2; D possibly corresponds to TRBD1 (6 bases). The germline V gene encodes CDR1 SGHVS and CDR2 FQNEAQ. Trimming took 4 bases from V and 2 from J, leaving 11 bases between them. This CDR3 has 14 residues. This chain's CDR3 is CASSSGAGNYGYTF. The CDR3 region has the DNA TGTGCCAGCAGCTCAGGGGCAGGAAACTATGGCTACACCTTC.

This chain links TRBV4-2 with TRBJ1-1; possibly TRBD1 for D (6 bases). Germline V gene sequence: CDR1 LGHNA, CDR2 YNFKEQ. Trimming cost V 0 bases and J 6 bases, with 14 bases left between them. The CDR3 has 15 residues. The CDR3 is CASSQDQYRAAEAFF. As DNA, the CDR3 is TGTGCCAGCAGCCAAGATCAGTACAGGGCGGCTGAAGCTTTCTTT.

This clone was counted only a few times. This sequence joins TRBV5-1 and TRBJ2-6; the D gene is possibly TRBD1 (6 bases). CDR3 length: 18 amino acids. Trimming removed 0 bases from V and 5 bases from J, with 18 bases in between. CDR1 is SGHRS, CDR2 YFSETQ, per germline. CDR3 DNA: TGCGCCAGCAGCTTGGATAGGGGGACGGGCGTTCGGGCCAACGTCCTGACTTTC. It is translated as CASSLDRGTGVRANVLTF.

V is TRBV30 and J is TRBJ2-2, with 8 bases fitting TRBD2. V gave up 5 bases and J gave up 5 bases; unmatched junction bases: 10. Germline V gene sequence: CDR1 GTSNPN, CDR2 SVGIG (reference sequence). The CDR3 is made up of 15 amino acids. The CDR3 sequence: CAWAYPGGVTGELFF. As DNA, the CDR3 is TGTGCCTGGGCTTACCCCGGGGGGGTTACCGGGGAGCTGTTTTTT.

The V call is TRBV15, the J call TRBJ1-3; D is uncertain. The CDR3 is made up of 16 amino acids. V lost 0 bases, J lost 4 bases, and 13 bases lay in between. Germline CDR1 is LNHNV and CDR2 is YYDKDF (reference sequence). The CDR3 DNA reads as TGTGCCACCAGCAGAGATATCCTCGGGGTAGGAAACACCATATATTTT. This gives the protein CATSRDILGVGNTIYF. The entire variable domain, with the rest obtained from reference TRBV15 and TRBJ1-3, is as follows: DAMVIQNPRYQVTQFGKPVTLSCSQTLNHNVMYWYQQKSSQAPKLLFHYYDKDFNNEADTPDNFQSRRPNTSFCFLDIRSPGLGDTAMYLCATSRDILGVGNTIYFGEGSWLTVV.

The V gene is TRBV7-3, the J gene TRBJ1-1; a weak D match, TRBD1 (5 bases). Trimming pared 3 bases from V and 2 bases from J, leaving 10 bases between. This CDR3 has 14 amino acids. Germline V gene lookup returns CDR1 SGHTA and CDR2 FQGTGA. The CDR3 nucleotides read TGTGCCAGCAGCTTGGCGGGGGGAAACACTGAAGCTTTCTTT. Amino acid sequence: CASSLAGGNTEAFF.

The chain recombines TRBV24-1 with TRBJ2-2; TRBD2 agrees at 7 bases. V shed 9 bases, J shed 5 bases, and the junction held 2 bases outside the gene matches. The CDR3 consists of 12 residues. The germline V gene has CDR1 KGHDR and CDR2 SFDVKD. The chain's CDR3 is CATGGGTGELFF. The CDR3 DNA reads TGTGCCACCGGGGGGGGAACCGGGGAGCTGTTTTTT.

The chain has TRBV30 and TRBJ1-2; D is perhaps TRBD1 (5 bases). Deletions cut 5 bases from V and 4 bases from J, with 17 bases between. Looked up from germline, CDR1 is GTSNPN and CDR2 is SVGIG (reference sequence). The CDR3 runs 14 residues. CDR3 sequence: CAWVAESRGYGYTF. CDR3 sequence (DNA): TGTGCCTGGGTGGCGGAGTCAAGGGGCTATGGCTACACCTTC.

CDR3 coding DNA: TGCGCCAGCAGCTTGGAGGGACAGGGGACCAAAAACATTCAGTACTTC. This codes for CASSLEGQGTKNIQYF. The chain combines TRBV5-1 with TRBJ2-4; TRBD1 aligns across 10 bases. CDR1 and CDR2 from the germline V gene are SGHRS and YFSETQ. The V and J ends lost 0 bases and 2 bases, in that order; junction bases with no gene match: 2. The CDR3 consists of 16 residues.

The rearrangement uses TRBV9 and TRBJ1-4, with D maybe TRBD1 (5 bases). V shed 3 bases and J shed 8 bases, with 29 bases lying between them. Per the germline V gene, CDR1 is SGDLS and CDR2 is YYNGEE. This CDR3 is 19 amino acids long. As DNA, the CDR3 is TGTGCCAGCAGCGCGAGAGGGGTTCGCGGAGGAGGGATGAAGGAAAAACTGTTTTTT. It yields the protein CASSARGVRGGGMKEKLFF.

This rearrangement joins TRBV28 to TRBJ1-4; D unresolved. Germline CDR1 is MDHEN and CDR2 is SYDVKM. The CDR3 totals 13 residues. The V end was cut by 4 bases, the J end by 0 bases, with 3 bases between. The CDR3 protein is CASSSATNEKLFF. The CDR3 DNA reads TGTGCCAGCAGTTCTGCAACTAATGAAAAACTGTTTTTT.

This chain uses TRBV6-5 with TRBJ1-1; TRBD1 agrees at 7 bases. Trimming took 2 bases from V and 0 from J; bases not matched to a gene: 6. This CDR3 is 16 amino acids long. The V gene's germline CDR1 is MNHEY and CDR2 SVGAGI. The CDR3 region is CASSYLPGGLNTEAFF. In nucleotides, the CDR3 is TGTGCCAGCAGTTACCTCCCAGGGGGGCTGAACACTGAAGCTTTCTTT.

V usage is TRBV3-1 (or the pseudogene TRBV3-2) and J usage is TRBJ2-1, with 11 nucleotides matching TRBD2. Germline CDR1 and CDR2: LGHDT and YNNKEL (reference sequence). Trimming cost V 1 base and J 4 bases; bases outside gene matches: 6. The CDR3 is 17 amino acids. The CDR3 spells CASSQGSGGAIYNEQFF. The DNA for the CDR3 is TGTGCCAGCAGCCAAGGTAGCGGGGGGGCCATTTACAATGAGCAGTTCTTC.

The gene calls are TRBV19 and TRBJ1-3; no definite D call. Germline CDR1 and CDR2: LNHDA and SQIVND (reference sequence). The CDR3 totals 15 residues. Trimming left V 4 bases short and J 0 bases short, with 10 bases between. The DNA of the CDR3 is TGTGCCAGTAGTAGCCTAGCCTTCTCTGGAAACACCATATATTTT. Its protein is CASSSLAFSGNTIYF.